This T cell receptor beta chain was recorded in a study of blood T cell repertoires in COVID-19. Sequencing was performed with immunoSEQ multiplex PCR; in TCRdb, only in-frame clones are kept and a portion is missing. The sample has just over 300,000 clones, 87% seen once. To note about this clone: The same CDR3 is also encoded by other DNA sequences in this sample.

The CDR3 contains 16 residues. J lost 2 bases, V lost 0 bases, and 4 bases had no gene match. CDR1 is SGDLS and CDR2 is YYNGEE in the germline V gene. The chain employs TRBV9 and TRBJ2-2, with 7 nucleotides matching TRBD2. The TCR was taken from a woman aged 18-29 years who had recovered from COVID-19. Sequencing was carried out using PBMCs or T cells enriched from blood (not recorded which). The DNA for the CDR3 is TGTGCCAGCAGCGTAGCGGGAGGCTCTAACACCGGGGAGCTGTTTTTT. Protein: CASSVAGGSNTGELFF.